The next 25 T cell receptor beta chains were all read from a single sample in a study. TCRdb re-called the 5' RACE reads through MiXCR, storing one row per CDR3 protein. The table includes over 40,000 distinct CDR3 sequences, roughly a fifth detected once. Cells sorted as Tregs were CD4+, CD25+ and CD127-/low. The sequenced sample was Tregs sorted from blood. The receptors derive from a female donor with breast cancer.

As to this clonotype: This may be a read error: a much more frequent sequence differs by one nucleotide. The chain joins TRBV20-1 to TRBJ2-3, with a possible D match to TRBD2 (6 bases). In germline, CDR1 is DFQATT, CDR2 SNEGSKA (reference sequence). The CDR3 is made up of 14 amino acids. Trimming took off 5 bases at V and 3 bases at J, with 15 bases between the two ends. The CDR3 sequence: CSAPTSWATDTQYF. CDR3 coding DNA: TGCAGTGCTCCCACTAGCTGGGCAACAGATACGCAGTATTTT.

Ten or more counts support this clonotype. This CDR3 is CASSSGSIYEQYF. In nucleotides, the CDR3 is TGCGCCAGCAGTAGCGGGAGCATCTACGAGCAGTACTTC. This chain links TRBV10-2 with TRBJ2-7, with 8 bases lining up with TRBD2. The length of the CDR3 is 13 residues. The germline V gene has CDR1 WSHSY and CDR2 SAAADI. Germline trimming cut 5 bases from V and 3 bases from J; bases unmatched to any gene: 3.

For this clonotype: One end of the junction fails to match germline, which may point to a read error. The J gene is TRBJ2-2, the V gene TRBV9; perhaps TRBD1 as D (5 bases). The CDR3 contains 13 residues. Germline V CDR1 and CDR2: SGDLS, YYNGEE. The DNA for the CDR3 is TGTGCCTGCAGCGTAGGACATACCGGGGAGCTGTTTTTT. Amino acids: CACSVGHTGELFF. Filled out from reference TRBV9 and TRBJ2-2, the complete variable domain reads DSGVTQTPKHLITATGQRVTLRCSPRSGDLSVYWYQQSLDQGLQFLIQYYNGEERAKGNILERFSAQQFPDLHSELNLSSLELGDSALYFCACSVGHTGELFFGEGSRLTVL.

The V call is TRBV5-1, the J call TRBJ2-3; 10 nucleotides agree with TRBD1. CDR3 length: 16 residues. Trimming removed 4 bases from V and 6 bases from J; junction bases left unmatched: 11. Germline V gene data show CDR1 as SGHRS and CDR2 as YFSETQ. The CDR3 reads CASSGGQGYFRDTQYF. CDR3 DNA sequence: TGCGCCAGCAGCGGGGGACAGGGGTACTTCAGGGATACGCAGTATTTT.

Ten or more counts support this clonotype. The chain is built from TRBV21-1 and TRBJ2-4; no check of the table's D call, TRBD1, against the DNA was made. TRBV21-1 represents a pseudogene. The CDR3 has 18 amino acids. The CDR3 DNA is TGTGCCAGCAGTCCAGATAGGGACAGACCAATAGCCAAAAACATTCAGTACTTC. This translates into CASSPDRDRPIAKNIQYF.

The chain uses TRBV12-3 or TRBV12-4 and TRBJ2-3; either TRBD1 or TRBD2 may supply D (6 bases each). V lost 2 bases to trimming and J lost 0 bases, with 12 bases between them. This CDR3 is 16 amino acids long. The CDR3 is CASSLLGGGSTDTQYF. CDR3 nucleotide sequence: TGTGCCAGCAGTTTATTAGGAGGGGGTAGCACAGATACGCAGTATTTT.

This sequence joins TRBV7-3 and TRBJ2-2; D is perhaps TRBD1 or TRBD2 (6 bases each). The V and J ends lost 7 bases and 1 base respectively, with 28 bases between them. The CDR3 length is 20 residues. CDR1 is SGHTA and CDR2 is FQGTGA in the germline V gene. The CDR3 protein is CASNSLTGARSGLNTGELFF. The CDR3, as DNA: TGTGCCAGCAACTCCCTAACGGGGGCGCGTAGCGGCCTGAACACCGGGGAGCTGTTTTTT.

This rearrangement joins TRBV7-9 to TRBJ2-1; D possibly corresponds to TRBD2 (5 bases). The CDR3 extends over 15 amino acids. Germline V gives CDR1 SEHNR, CDR2 FQNEAQ (reference sequence). With 6 bases removed from V and 5 bases from J, the gap between germline ends came to 17 bases. The DNA of the CDR3 is TGTGCCAGCAGTCCTGACTACCCACATCACAATGAGCAGTTCTTC. Amino acid sequence: CASSPDYPHHNEQFF. Full variable domain (outside the CDR3, taken from reference TRBV7-9 and TRBJ2-1): DTGVSQNPRHKITKRGQNVTFRCDPISEHNRLYWYRQTLGQGPEFLTYFQNEAQLEKSRLLSDRFSAERPKGSFSTLEIQRTEQGDSAMYLCASSPDYPHHNEQFFGPGTRLTVL.

Many counts were recorded for this clonotype. This sequence joins TRBV6-6 and TRBJ2-5; D possibly corresponds to TRBD1 (6 bases). Trimming left V 6 bases short and J 2 bases short, with 13 bases between. Germline lookup yields CDR1 MNHNY and CDR2 SVGAGI (reference sequence). This CDR3 region has 14 residues. The CDR3 DNA follows: TGTGCCAGCAGATCCAACAGGGCTCAAGAGACCCAGTACTTC. As protein: CASRSNRAQETQYF.

This clonotype turned up a few times. The gene calls are TRBV4-1 and TRBJ2-5, with 8 bases matching TRBD2. The CDR3 has 14 residues. Germline V gives CDR1 MGHRA, CDR2 YSYEKL. V was pared by 6 bases and J by 0 bases, with 3 bases of the junction left unmatched. The DNA of the CDR3 is TGCGCCAGCAGTCGACTAGCGCACCAAGAGACCCAGTACTTC. This gives the protein CASSRLAHQETQYF.

This clonotype has only a few counts. This rearrangement joins TRBV20-1 to TRBJ2-7; D may correspond to TRBD1 or TRBD2 (5 bases each). Trimming shortened V by 2 bases and J by 3 bases, and 14 bases separated the two germline ends. CDR1 and CDR2 (germline): DFQATT, SNEGSKA (reference sequence). This CDR3 has 14 residues. For the CDR3, the DNA is TGCAGTGCTAGACTAGGGAAGGGACGCTACGAGCAGTACTTC. It specifies CSARLGKGRYEQYF.

The sample holds a few counts of this clonotype. This chain uses TRBV21-1 with TRBJ1-2. TRBV21-1 represents a pseudogene. The CDR3 is made up of 13 amino acids. The CDR3 protein is CASSQDRGCDHTF. The DNA for the CDR3 is TGTGCCAGCAGCCAGGACCGTGGTTGCGACCACACCTTC.

This clonotype has more than one count but fewer than ten. The chain couples TRBV3-1 to TRBJ2-5, with 12 bases that match TRBD2. V gave up 2 bases and J gave up 5 bases; unmatched junction bases: 9. This CDR3 has 17 residues. Per the germline V gene, CDR1 is LGHDT and CDR2 is YNNKEL (reference sequence). The chain's CDR3 is CASSQQLAGGFPETQYF. DNA for the CDR3: TGTGCCAGCAGCCAACAACTAGCGGGAGGCTTCCCGGAGACCCAGTACTTC.

In its sample, this clonotype was seen many times. V and J are TRBV4-1 and TRBJ1-2; D perhaps matches TRBD1 (6 bases). Germline V CDR1 and CDR2: MGHRA, YSYEKL. The CDR3 has 13 amino acids. Trimming took 4 bases from V and 6 from J, leaving 12 bases between them. CDR3 region: CASSLRTEDGYTF. The CDR3 nucleotides read TGCGCCAGCAGCCTCCGGACAGAGGATGGCTACACCTTC.

This clonotype is judged medium-sized. The chain has TRBV7-9 and TRBJ1-1, with no clear D. This CDR3 is 12 amino acids long. Looked up from germline, CDR1 is SEHNR and CDR2 is FQNEAQ (reference sequence). V shed 5 bases and J shed 3 bases, with 7 bases lying between them. The CDR3 nucleotides read TGTGCCAGCAGCCCCCGGGACACTGAAGCTTTCTTT. Encoded protein: CASSPRDTEAFF.

This clonotype was observed at least ten times. This chain connects TRBV20-1 to TRBJ1-4; maybe TRBD1 (6 bases). The V gene lost 6 bases and the J gene lost 6 bases, with 14 bases spanning the gap. The CDR3 is 13 amino acids. In germline, CDR1 is DFQATT, CDR2 SNEGSKA (reference sequence). CDR3 residues: CSAQGFGDEKLFF. The CDR3 DNA reads as TGCAGTGCGCAGGGGTTTGGAGATGAAAAACTGTTTTTT.

The rearrangement links TRBV27 to TRBJ1-2; TRBD1 matches at 7 bases. The V segment lost 3 bases and the J segment 7 bases; nucleotides outside the gene matches: 8. The CDR3 has 14 residues. Germline V gives CDR1 MNHEY, CDR2 SMNVEV (reference sequence). The CDR3 DNA sequence: TGTGCCAGCAGTTTTTCGGCAGGGGGAAGTGGCTACACCTTC. It translates to CASSFSAGGSGYTF.

This chain uses TRBV5-1 with TRBJ2-1, with D unclear. Germline assignment: CDR1 SGHRS and CDR2 YFSETQ. V lost 0 bases and J lost 9, with 10 bases in between. The CDR3 sequence is 13 residues long. The CDR3 loop reads CASSLASSPEQFF. The CDR3 nucleotides are TGCGCCAGCAGCTTGGCATCCAGCCCTGAGCAGTTCTTC.

This clonotype has more than one count but fewer than ten. The chain combines TRBV10-1 with TRBJ2-1; 13 positions agree with TRBD2. J lost 2 bases, V lost 4 bases, and 2 bases had no gene match. Germline-derived CDR1 and CDR2 are WNHNN and SYGVQD (reference sequence). CDR3 length: 16 residues. CDR3 residues: CASSGTSGSPYNEQFF. The CDR3 DNA reads TGCGCCAGCAGTGGGACTAGCGGGAGTCCCTACAATGAGCAGTTCTTC.

J is TRBJ2-5 and V is TRBV3-1, with TRBD2 identical over 9 bases. With 4 bases clipped from V and 6 bases from J, the junction kept 12 bases outside the gene matches. The germline gives CDR1 LGHDT, CDR2 YNNKEL (reference sequence). There are 16 residues in the CDR3. The CDR3 DNA follows: TGTGCCAGCAGCCCTGGTTTTGCGGGAGGGCCGAAGACCCAGTACTTC. The encoded protein is CASSPGFAGGPKTQYF.

This clonotype was detected many times. The chain is built from TRBV4-3 and TRBJ1-2; D ambiguous. This CDR3 comprises 14 residues. V lost 0 bases to trimming and J lost 7 bases, with 12 bases between them. Germline CDR1 reads LGHNA; CDR2 reads YSLEER. The CDR3 sequence is CASSQEHEGSGYTF. In nucleotides, the CDR3 is TGCGCCAGCAGCCAAGAACACGAAGGCAGTGGCTACACCTTC.

The chain joins TRBV9 to TRBJ2-7; 9 bases are a match to TRBD1. Trimming cost V 4 bases and J 6 bases; bases outside gene matches: 8. CDR3 length: 14 residues. Per the germline V gene, CDR1 is SGDLS and CDR2 is YYNGEE. The CDR3 coding sequence is TGTGCCAGCAGCATCCGGGACAGGGTGGGCGAGCAGTACTTC. Protein product: CASSIRDRVGEQYF.

This clonotype was detected ten times or more. V is TRBV20-1 and J is TRBJ2-1; D is ambiguous. The V gene's germline CDR1 is DFQATT and CDR2 SNEGSKA (reference sequence). Trimming cost V 2 bases and J 9 bases, with 23 bases left between them. The CDR3 has 16 residues. The CDR3, as DNA: TGCAGTGCTAGAAATGGGTGGCGTCGGGCGGTGGGTGAGCAGTTCTTC. This sequence encodes CSARNGWRRAVGEQFF.

V usage is TRBV19 and J usage is TRBJ2-1; the D is unclear. The V end lost 6 bases, the J end lost 4 bases, and 10 bases lay between the germline ends. Germline V gene lookup returns CDR1 LNHDA and CDR2 SQIVND (reference sequence). This CDR3 is built from 13 residues. Written as DNA, the CDR3 is TGTGCCAGTAGGACCATGGATTACAATGAGCAGTTCTTC. This gives the protein CASRTMDYNEQFF.

Only a few counts were recorded for this clonotype. The chain has TRBV30 and TRBJ1-5; D gene uncertain. CDR3 length: 13 amino acids. Germline V CDR1 and CDR2: GTSNPN, SVGIG (reference sequence). Trimming took 3 bases from V and 3 from J, leaving 9 bases between them. CDR3 DNA: TGTGCCTGGAGGTCGCAGCCCAATCAGCCCCAGCATTTT. Translated, it gives CAWRSQPNQPQHF.